This TCR beta chain originates from a study of cytomegalovirus exposure and HLA in healthy donors. Study-wide points: In a later analysis, productive TCRs from donors in an Asian-associated ancestry cluster reportedly carried fewer N-insertions than the cohort mean. 150 or so TCR beta chains were listed as cytomegalovirus-associated.

PCR employed 60 Vbeta and 13 Jbeta primers. Some clones are missing from TCRdb's copy, which holds only in-frame ones; the method was immunoSEQ multiplex PCR. The sample comprises 190,000 or so clones, 70% to 85% of which are singletons, and 0.098% rests with the top ten. Trimming took 10 bases from V and 2 from J, leaving 17 bases between them. CDR3 length: 15 residues. Germline CDR1 and CDR2: SNHLY and FYNNEI. Remarks on this clone: Antigen specificity is unknown.

Material: PBMCs. This receptor was identified in a boy aged 2 to 9 in good health and CMV-seronegative. V gene TRBV2 combines with J gene TRBJ2-2, with a tentative D call TRBD1 (5 bases). In nucleotides, the CDR3 is TGTGCCAACATGTGGGGCCGTCTTAACACCGGGGAGCTGTTTTTT. Encoded protein: CANMWGRLNTGELFF. Complete variable domain (other parts from reference TRBV2 and TRBJ2-2): EPEVTQTPSHQVTQMGQEVILRCVPISNHLYFYWYRQILGQKVEFLVSFYNNEISEKSEIFDDQFSVERPDGSNFTLKIRSTKLEDSAMYFCANMWGRLNTGELFFGEGSRLTVL.